Sequencing of this T cell receptor (beta chain) was carried out in a study of monozygotic twins with inflammatory bowel disease. General study results and limits: Limited statistical power may explain no repertoire similarity difference between concordant and discordant twins.

Investigators made cDNA in eight separate reactions per sample. No DNA is given; TCRdb re-called the 5' RACE reads and lists each CDR3 protein once. The sample features more than 300,000 distinct CDR3 sequences, with 2% to 3% in its top ten. On this clonotype: The antigen is not known.

CDR1 is MDHEN, CDR2 SYDVKM, per germline. The CDR3 totals 11 residues. The authors isolated total RNA from whole blood without sorting T cells. The origin of this receptor is a human donor with ulcerative colitis or Crohn's disease, or a healthy co-twin of an affected twin (not recorded which). This chain uses TRBV28 with TRBJ1-1. The specimen sequenced was blood. CDR3 sequence reads: CASSWITEAFF.